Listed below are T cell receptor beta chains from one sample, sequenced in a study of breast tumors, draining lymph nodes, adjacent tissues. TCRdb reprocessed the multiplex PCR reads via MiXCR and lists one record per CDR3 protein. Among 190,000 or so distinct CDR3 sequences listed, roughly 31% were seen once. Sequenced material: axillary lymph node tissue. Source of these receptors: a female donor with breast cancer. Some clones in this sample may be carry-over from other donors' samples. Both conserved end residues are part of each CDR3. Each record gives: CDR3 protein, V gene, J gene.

cdr3_aa: CASSYSPAGAVTGELFF
v_call: TRBV6-5
j_call: TRBJ2-2

cdr3_aa: CASSQTQGEKLFF
v_call: TRBV4-1
j_call: TRBJ1-4

cdr3_aa: CAISDSLAETQYF
v_call: TRBV10-3
j_call: TRBJ2-5

cdr3_aa: CASQGNSQEAQYF
v_call: TRBV12-3/TRBV12-4
j_call: TRBJ2-5

cdr3_aa: CASSRDYAFQETQYF
v_call: TRBV6-5
j_call: TRBJ2-5

cdr3_aa: CASTWEDYTF
v_call: TRBV2
j_call: TRBJ1-2

cdr3_aa: CASSASSGKINEQFF
v_call: TRBV9
j_call: TRBJ2-1

cdr3_aa: CASSPQEGVSDGANVLTF
v_call: TRBV10-2
j_call: TRBJ2-6

cdr3_aa: CASSAGGAPFNEQFF
v_call: TRBV6-5
j_call: TRBJ2-1

cdr3_aa: CASSPGASGHGGDTQYF
v_call: TRBV7-3
j_call: TRBJ2-3

cdr3_aa: CASSPSGTGVEKETQYF
v_call: TRBV9
j_call: TRBJ2-5

cdr3_aa: CASSFYICGGSGTYEQYF
v_call: TRBV7-3
j_call: TRBJ2-7

cdr3_aa: CSARYRLAGATDTQYF
v_call: TRBV20-1
j_call: TRBJ2-3

cdr3_aa: CASSPGGAYQETQYF
v_call: TRBV28
j_call: TRBJ2-5

cdr3_aa: CASSRLEVTDTQYF
v_call: TRBV4-3
j_call: TRBJ2-3

cdr3_aa: CALSPGDYSYEQYF
v_call: TRBV10-3
j_call: TRBJ2-7

cdr3_aa: CASSLGTQGEAIYGYTF
v_call: TRBV5-1
j_call: TRBJ1-2

cdr3_aa: CASRKDHLSYEQYF
v_call: TRBV5-1
j_call: TRBJ2-7

cdr3_aa: CASSRGTGWSNSPLHF
v_call: TRBV3-1
j_call: TRBJ1-6

cdr3_aa: CASSASSGTVSNQPQHF
v_call: TRBV25-1
j_call: TRBJ1-5

cdr3_aa: CASSESTDTQYF
v_call: TRBV10-2
j_call: TRBJ2-3

cdr3_aa: CASSVPGSYLEQFF
v_call: TRBV7-8
j_call: TRBJ2-1

cdr3_aa: CASSLPESSEQYF
v_call: TRBV5-8
j_call: TRBJ2-7

cdr3_aa: CAISRPGTSVQGTQYF
v_call: TRBV11-2
j_call: TRBJ2-5

cdr3_aa: CASSLHGTTRGQETQYF
v_call: TRBV4-1
j_call: TRBJ2-5

cdr3_aa: CASRPGRGNNNQPQHF
v_call: TRBV28
j_call: TRBJ1-5

cdr3_aa: CSVRGQGLTNYGYTF
v_call: TRBV29-1
j_call: TRBJ1-2

cdr3_aa: CASSLVPGLAGGITDTQYF
v_call: TRBV7-8
j_call: TRBJ2-3

cdr3_aa: CASSPTGDLYNEQFF
v_call: TRBV7-3
j_call: TRBJ2-1

cdr3_aa: CASSLGMGGRTDTQYF
v_call: TRBV7-9
j_call: TRBJ2-3

cdr3_aa: CASSLKGNTNTGELFF
v_call: TRBV27
j_call: TRBJ2-2

cdr3_aa: CSARVPSPGQGAYEQYF
v_call: TRBV20-1
j_call: TRBJ2-7

cdr3_aa: CASSVGAVVQGGRQETQYF
v_call: TRBV9
j_call: TRBJ2-5

cdr3_aa: CSARDGRSLYGYTF
v_call: TRBV20-1
j_call: TRBJ1-2